This TCR beta chain appears in the sequencing data of a study of radiation and T cells in renal cell carcinoma. Time point here: blood 2 weeks post-SBRT. The treatment here: 15 Gy SBRT to primary tumor, nephrectomy 4 weeks later. Libraries were prepared by immunoSEQ multiplex PCR; TCRdb keeps only in-frame clonotypes and omits some of them. The sample lists almost 50,000 clones, 80% occurring once. This CDR3 is 13 amino acids long. The germline CDR1 and CDR2 sequences are SEHNR and FQNEAQ (reference sequence). The V end was cut by 4 bases, the J end by 6 bases, with 12 bases between. Sequences were derived from blood, sampled from a patient whose treatment included radiotherapy and nephrectomy. This receptor was identified in a woman in her 70s with renal cell carcinoma. This chain joins TRBV7-9 and TRBJ1-1; no firm D call. The CDR3: CASSSEAGAEAFF. The CDR3 DNA reads TGTGCCAGCAGCTCCGAGGCCGGAGCTGAAGCTTTCTTT.